This T cell receptor (beta chain) originates from a study of response to subunit inactivated influenza vaccine (dated by TCRdb to the late 2010s). With regard to the full study: The study used deep quantitative T cell receptor repertoire profiling to track responses to a trivalent subunit inactivated influenza vaccine.

The receptor library was made with RT-PCR. For sequencing, an Illumina HiSeq 2500 was employed. In-frame beta chains were kept once TCRdb had trimmed the public reads at Q25 with fastp and called clones with MiXCR. When rows share a CDR3 protein, they turn into one entry using the most common DNA and genes. This sample lists more than 450,000 distinct CDR3 sequences; around 11% were detected once. The top ten constitute around 9.6% of the sample. With regard to this clonotype: No antigen is known for it. Being one base from a much bigger clone, this may be a read error. The CDR3 does not end in the conserved phenylalanine or tryptophan, so this is likely a read error.

The CDR3 is 15 amino acids long, termini counted. The read is trimmed to its CDR3 DNA, 45 bases read in frame from base 1. The germline V gene (reference sequence) yields DFQATT for CDR1 and SNEGSKA for CDR2. The trim is 1 base for V and 3 bases for J, with a gap of 16 bases between the germline ends. Summary of the overall study and its limitations: It was suggested by the authors that each seasonal influenza vaccination may recruit only a limited number of new T cells.

The V and J segments used are TRBV20-1 and TRBJ2-7; no D segment can be confidently identified. This receptor was identified in a man aged 45-65 years who received an inactivated influenza vaccine. Donor details come from another sample of the same person, matched by shared clones. Sequencing was performed on PBMCs from blood, taken on the day of vaccination. The CDR3 protein: CSARGGLQRYYEQYL. Here is the DNA: TGCAGTGCTAGAGGGGGTCTACAACGTTACTACGAGCAGTACCTC.